The 7 T cell receptor beta chains below were found in one sample sequenced in a study of CD8 T cells in ankylosing spondylitis. TCRdb recomputed calls from the 5' RACE reads with MiXCR, one row per CDR3 protein. Here the sample spans a few hundred thousand distinct CDR3 sequences, about 10% being singletons. Sample: blood, either unsorted or a sorted T cell fraction (not recorded which). Receptors originate from a male donor with ankylosing spondylitis or in good health (not recorded which).

Ten or more counts support this clonotype. This sequence joins TRBV19 and TRBJ1-2; D possibly corresponds to TRBD1 (5 bases). V gave up 10 bases and J gave up 6 bases, with 12 bases separating them. Per germline, CDR1 LNHDA and CDR2 SQIVND (reference sequence). This CDR3 region has 11 residues. The CDR3 bases are TGTGCCACTAGGAGGGGAGATGGCTACACCTTC. Its translation is CATRRGDGYTF.

There are a few counts of this clonotype. The chain couples TRBV20-1 to TRBJ2-3, with 10 nucleotides matching TRBD2. The CDR3 runs 18 residues. Germline trimming cut 0 bases from V and 1 base from J; bases unmatched to any gene: 10. Germline-derived CDR1 and CDR2 are DFQATT and SNEGSKA (reference sequence). DNA for the CDR3: TGCAGTGCTAGAGATGGGGGGGCTAGCGGGGGACGCACAGATACGCAGTATTTT. This codes for CSARDGGASGGRTDTQYF.

Regarding this clonotype: A read error may explain this, as a much larger clone is one base away. J is TRBJ1-5 and V is TRBV7-9; D is uncertain. Germline-derived CDR1 and CDR2 are SEHNR and FQNEAQ (reference sequence). The CDR3 is 14 residues long. V was cut by 1 base and J by 10 bases, with 14 bases left in between. Here the CDR3 reads CASSLGFEGDPQHF. CDR3 nucleotides: TGTGCCAGCAGCTTAGGGTTCGAAGGCGACCCCCAGCATTTT. Complete variable domain (other parts from reference TRBV7-9 and TRBJ1-5): DTGVSQNPRHKITKRGQNVTFRCDPISEHNRLYWYRQTLGQGPEFLTYFQNEAQLEKSRLLSDRFSAERPKGSFSTLEIQRTEQGDSAMYLCASSLGFEGDPQHFGDGTRLSIL.

The chain links TRBV5-1 to TRBJ1-2, with 7 positions matching TRBD1. CDR3 length: 15 amino acids. From germline, CDR1 is SGHRS and CDR2 YFSETQ. J lost 1 base, V lost 0 bases, and 3 bases had no gene match. CDR3 sequence reads: CASSLAGGYNYGYTF. The DNA for the CDR3 is TGCGCCAGCAGCTTGGCAGGGGGTTATAACTATGGCTACACCTTC. Combining the CDR3 with reference TRBV5-1 and TRBJ1-2 gives the whole variable domain KAGVTQTPRYLIKTRGQQVTLSCSPISGHRSVSWYQQTPGQGLQFLFEYFSETQRNKGNFPGRFSGRQFSNSRSEMNVSTLELGDSALYLCASSLAGGYNYGYTFGSGTRLTVV.

This clonotype was seen more than once but under ten times. This sequence joins TRBV7-3 and TRBJ2-7; TRBD1 matches 8 bases. This CDR3 comprises 13 residues. V lost 5 bases and J lost 5; bases outside the gene matches: 5. Per the germline V gene, CDR1 is SGHTA and CDR2 is FQGTGA. The CDR3 here is CASSTQGADEQYF. The CDR3 DNA follows: TGTGCCAGCAGCACGCAGGGGGCCGACGAGCAGTACTTC.

The chain is built from TRBV5-5 and TRBJ2-7; 7 positions agree with TRBD1. Germline V gives CDR1 SGHKS, CDR2 YYEKEE (reference sequence). The CDR3 is 12 residues long. V lost 3 bases, J lost 5 bases, and 2 bases stayed unmatched. CDR3 bases: TGTGCCAGCAGCTCGACAGGGAACGAGCAGTACTTC. Amino acids: CASSSTGNEQYF.

This clonotype appeared many times. The V and J genes are TRBV5-1 and TRBJ2-3; 8 bases agree with TRBD1. Germline CDR1 is SGHRS and CDR2 is YFSETQ. With 3 bases clipped from V and 2 bases from J, the junction kept 5 bases outside the gene matches. The CDR3 runs 15 residues. The CDR3 protein is CASSSRTGFTDTQYF. CDR3 nucleotide sequence: TGCGCCAGCAGCTCCCGGACAGGGTTCACAGATACGCAGTATTTT. The full variable domain, with the rest looked up from reference TRBV5-1 and TRBJ2-3, is KAGVTQTPRYLIKTRGQQVTLSCSPISGHRSVSWYQQTPGQGLQFLFEYFSETQRNKGNFPGRFSGRQFSNSRSEMNVSTLELGDSALYLCASSSRTGFTDTQYFGPGTRLTVL.